This TCR beta chain was recovered during a study of beta chain features in type 1 diabetes. Germline V CDR1 and CDR2: MNHEY, SVGAGI. V lost 0 bases, J lost 11 bases, and 9 bases stayed unmatched. The CDR3 is 14 residues long. Details on this clone: The antigen remains undetermined.

The whole isolated RNA underwent reverse transcription, so sequencing captured expressed TCRB transcripts. The data were produced by immunoSEQ multiplex PCR, yet TCRdb's version contains in-frame clones alone and is incomplete. This sample has about 240,000 clones, with over 11% found just once. The study, taken as a whole, reports: Shorter TCRB CDR3s, moderately but significantly so, marked every one of the four CD4+ subsets in Type 1 diabetes patients.

The source material was naive CD4+ T cells from blood. The receptor was isolated from a man aged 30-40 years with type 1 diabetes. The chain recombines TRBV6-5 with TRBJ1-1, with 7 bases fitting TRBD1. This CDR3 reads CASSYSLGQPGAFF. The CDR3 DNA is TGTGCCAGCAGTTACTCGCTGGGACAGCCTGGGGCTTTCTTT.